This T cell receptor beta chain came from a study of Graves' ophthalmopathy and Graves' hyperthyroidism. Germline V gives CDR1 DFQATT, CDR2 SNEGSKA (reference sequence). The CDR3 consists of 16 residues. With 1 base clipped from V and 9 bases from J, the junction kept 12 bases outside the gene matches. Amplification of TCR beta CDR3 regions used RNA transcripts. The workflow started with a first-round RT-PCR run with HTBI primers and then moved on to a second-round multiplex PCR. TCRdb called the multiplex PCR reads again in MiXCR, with one record for every CDR3 protein. In the table there are over a million distinct CDR3 sequences, 35% to 45% of which are singletons.

Sample: peripheral blood or thyroid tissue (not recorded which). This sequence originates from an adult man with Graves' hyperthyroidism. The chain employs TRBV20-1 and TRBJ1-6, with TRBD1 matching 7 bases. The CDR3, as DNA: TGCAGTGCTAGAGCGTCGGGGGGACAGAGTGCTTCACCCCTCCACTTT. It translates to CSARASGGQSASPLHF.